This TCR beta chain was recorded in a study of radiotherapy plus CTLA-4 blockade in lung cancer. Whole-study context: Disease control was achieved by 31% of patients, and objective responses by 18%. General study results and limits: Expansion of tumor-derived TCR clones was observed in blood after radiotherapy plus ipilimumab.

In chemo-refractory metastatic non-small-cell lung cancer, patients got ipilimumab CTLA-4 blockade together with focal radiation. On this clone: What it binds is unknown.

The V and J ends lost 3 bases and 1 base respectively, with 9 bases between them. CDR1 GTSNPN and CDR2 SVGIG come from the germline V gene (reference sequence). There are 13 residues in the CDR3. Assay used: immunoSEQ multiplex PCR; TCRdb lists only in-frame clones, some missing. Of around 24,000 clones in the sample, 73% were seen once. The clonotype originates from a human donor with non-small cell lung cancer who had stable disease on radiotherapy plus ipilimumab. The specimen was peripheral blood, collected from a patient treated with radiotherapy plus ipilimumab. V usage is TRBV30 and J usage is TRBJ1-2, with D unresolved. The CDR3: CAWSLGINYGYTF. For the CDR3, the DNA is TGTGCCTGGAGCCTCGGGATTAACTATGGCTACACCTTC.